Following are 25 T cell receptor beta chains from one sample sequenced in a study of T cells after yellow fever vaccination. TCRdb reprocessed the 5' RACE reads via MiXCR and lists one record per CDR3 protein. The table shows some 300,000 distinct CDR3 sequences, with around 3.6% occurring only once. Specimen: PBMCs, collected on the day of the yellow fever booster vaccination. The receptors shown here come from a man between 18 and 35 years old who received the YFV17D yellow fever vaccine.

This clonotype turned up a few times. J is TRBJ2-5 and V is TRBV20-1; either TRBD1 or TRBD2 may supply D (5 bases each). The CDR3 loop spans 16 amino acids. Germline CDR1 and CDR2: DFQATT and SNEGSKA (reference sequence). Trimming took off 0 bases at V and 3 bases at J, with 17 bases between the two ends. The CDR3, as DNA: TGCAGTGCTAGAGATAGGGACCCGGCTAAGGAAGAGACCCAGTACTTC. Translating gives CSARDRDPAKEETQYF.

Written as DNA, the CDR3 is TGTGCCAGCAGTGGGGGGGCAAGCTCAACTTTCTTT. Translated, it gives CASSGGASSTFF. The chain combines TRBV2 with TRBJ1-1; tentative D call: TRBD1 (6 bases). The CDR3 consists of 12 residues. Trimming pared 4 bases from V and 12 bases from J, leaving 15 bases between. CDR1 is SNHLY, CDR2 FYNNEI, per germline. Complete variable domain (other parts from reference TRBV2 and TRBJ1-1): EPEVTQTPSHQVTQMGQEVILRCVPISNHLYFYWYRQILGQKVEFLVSFYNNEISEKSEIFDDQFSVERPDGSNFTLKIRSTKLEDSAMYFCASSGGASSTFFGQGTRLTVV.

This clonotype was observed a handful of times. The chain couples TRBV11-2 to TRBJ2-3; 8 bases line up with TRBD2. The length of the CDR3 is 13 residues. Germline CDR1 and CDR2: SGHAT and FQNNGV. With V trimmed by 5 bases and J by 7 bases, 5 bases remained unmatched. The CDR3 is CASSAGGGNTQYF. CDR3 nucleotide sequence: TGTGCCAGCAGCGCCGGGGGGGGGAATACGCAGTATTTT. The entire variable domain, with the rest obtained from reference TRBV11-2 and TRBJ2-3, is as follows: EAGVAQSPRYKIIEKRQSVAFWCNPISGHATLYWYQQILGQGPKLLIQFQNNGVVDDSQLPKDRFSAERLKGVDSTLKIQPAKLEDSAVYLCASSAGGGNTQYFGPGTRLTVL.

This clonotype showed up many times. This chain's CDR3 is CASSLAGTGLNTEAFF. In DNA form, the CDR3 reads TGTGCCAGCAGCTTAGCGGGCACCGGCCTGAACACTGAAGCTTTCTTT. The J gene is TRBJ1-1, the V gene TRBV7-2; D call uncertain. The CDR3 spans 16 residues. The germline V and J ends were trimmed by 0 bases and 0 bases, with 11 bases remaining between them. CDR1 and CDR2 from the germline V gene are SGHTA and FQGNSA.

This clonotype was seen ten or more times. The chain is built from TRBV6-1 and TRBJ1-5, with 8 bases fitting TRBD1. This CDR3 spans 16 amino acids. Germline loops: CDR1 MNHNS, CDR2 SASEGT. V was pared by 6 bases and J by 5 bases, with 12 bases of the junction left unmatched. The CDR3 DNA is TGTGCCAGCAGAAACGGACAGGGACTAGTTTATCAGCCCCAGCATTTT. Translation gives CASRNGQGLVYQPQHF.

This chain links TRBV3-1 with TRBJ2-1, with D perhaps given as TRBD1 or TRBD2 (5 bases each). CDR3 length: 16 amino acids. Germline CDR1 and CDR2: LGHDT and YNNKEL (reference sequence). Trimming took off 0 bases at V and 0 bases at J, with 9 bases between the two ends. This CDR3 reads CASSQDSGSSYNEQFF. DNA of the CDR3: TGTGCCAGCAGCCAAGATTCAGGGAGCTCCTACAATGAGCAGTTCTTC.

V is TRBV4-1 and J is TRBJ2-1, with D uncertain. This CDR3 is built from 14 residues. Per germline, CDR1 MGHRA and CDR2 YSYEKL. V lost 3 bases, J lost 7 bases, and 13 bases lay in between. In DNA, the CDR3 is TGCGCCAGCAGCCATGCGACACTTCTTAATGAGCAGTTCTTC. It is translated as CASSHATLLNEQFF.

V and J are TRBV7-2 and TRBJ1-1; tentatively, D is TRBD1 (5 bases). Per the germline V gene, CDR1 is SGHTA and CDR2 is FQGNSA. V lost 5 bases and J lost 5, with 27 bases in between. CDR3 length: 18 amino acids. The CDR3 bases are TGTGCCAGCAGCCCCCGAGGACTTGGGGTTGGGACTGGGACTGAAGCTTTCTTT. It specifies CASSPRGLGVGTGTEAFF.

The CDR3 here is CASRQTRVRTTNEKLFF. The CDR3 DNA reads TGTGCCAGCAGACAAACCAGGGTTCGGACAACTAATGAAAAACTGTTTTTT. The V and J genes are TRBV12-3 or TRBV12-4 and TRBJ1-4, with D maybe TRBD1 (5 bases). The CDR3 is 17 amino acids. The ends were cut back, 6 bases at V and 0 bases at J, with 17 bases in the middle.

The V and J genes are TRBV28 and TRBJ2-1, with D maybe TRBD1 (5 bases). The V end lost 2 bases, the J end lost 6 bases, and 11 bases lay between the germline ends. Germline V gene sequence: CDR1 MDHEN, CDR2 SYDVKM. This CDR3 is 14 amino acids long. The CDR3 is CASSLEGAANEQFF. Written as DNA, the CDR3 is TGTGCCAGCAGTTTAGAAGGGGCCGCCAATGAGCAGTTCTTC.

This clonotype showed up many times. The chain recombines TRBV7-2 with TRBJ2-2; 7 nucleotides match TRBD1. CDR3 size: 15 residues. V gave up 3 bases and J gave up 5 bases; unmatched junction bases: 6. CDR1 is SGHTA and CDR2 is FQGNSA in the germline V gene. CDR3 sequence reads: CASSFRDRQTGELFF. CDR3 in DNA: TGTGCCAGCAGCTTCCGGGACAGACAAACCGGGGAGCTGTTTTTT.

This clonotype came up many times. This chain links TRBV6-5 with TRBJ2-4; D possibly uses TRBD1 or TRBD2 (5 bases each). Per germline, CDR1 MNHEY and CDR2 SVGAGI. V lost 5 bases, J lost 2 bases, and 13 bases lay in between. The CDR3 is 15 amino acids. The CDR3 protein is CASSKKGPTKNIQYF. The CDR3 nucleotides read TGTGCCAGCAGTAAGAAGGGACCTACCAAAAACATTCAGTACTTC.

The CDR3 DNA reads as TGTGCCAGCAGTTTATTGACAGTAAACACCGGGGAGCTGTTTTTT. Translated, it gives CASSLLTVNTGELFF. The chain uses TRBV12-3 or TRBV12-4 and TRBJ2-2, with D possibly TRBD1 on 5 matching bases. CDR3 length: 15 residues. V was trimmed by 2 bases and J by 2 bases, leaving 9 bases between them.

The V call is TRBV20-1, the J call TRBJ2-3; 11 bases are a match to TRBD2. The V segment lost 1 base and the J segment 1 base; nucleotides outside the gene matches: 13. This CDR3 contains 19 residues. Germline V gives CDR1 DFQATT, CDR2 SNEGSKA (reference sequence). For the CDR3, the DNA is TGCAGTGCTAGAGCCTCTAGCGGGGGGCCCAAAAGTCGCACAGATACGCAGTATTTT. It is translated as CSARASSGGPKSRTDTQYF.

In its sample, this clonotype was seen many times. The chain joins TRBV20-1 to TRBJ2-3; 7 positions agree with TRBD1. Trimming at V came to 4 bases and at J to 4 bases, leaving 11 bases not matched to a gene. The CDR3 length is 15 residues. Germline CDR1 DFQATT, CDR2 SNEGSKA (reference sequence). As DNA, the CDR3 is TGCAGTGCTACTAGACAGGGTTTCGGCGCAGATACGCAGTATTTT. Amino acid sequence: CSATRQGFGADTQYF.

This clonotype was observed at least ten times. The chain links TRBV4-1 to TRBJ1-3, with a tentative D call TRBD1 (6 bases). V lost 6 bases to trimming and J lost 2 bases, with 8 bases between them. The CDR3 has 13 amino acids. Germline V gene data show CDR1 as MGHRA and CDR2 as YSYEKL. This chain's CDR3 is CASRRDTGNTIYF. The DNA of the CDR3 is TGCGCCAGCAGAAGGGACACTGGAAACACCATATATTTT.

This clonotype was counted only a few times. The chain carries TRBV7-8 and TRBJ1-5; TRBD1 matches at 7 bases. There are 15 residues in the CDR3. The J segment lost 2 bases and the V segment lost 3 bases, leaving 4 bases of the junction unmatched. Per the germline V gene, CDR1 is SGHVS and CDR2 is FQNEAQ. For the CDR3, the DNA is TGTGCCAGCAGCTTCAGACAGGGACGCAATCAGCCCCAGCATTTT. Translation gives CASSFRQGRNQPQHF. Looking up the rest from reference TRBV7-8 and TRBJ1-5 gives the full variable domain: GAGVSQSPRYKVAKRGQDVALRCDPISGHVSLFWYQQALGQGPEFLTYFQNEAQLDKSGLPSDRFFAERPEGSVSTLKIQRTQQEDSAVYLCASSFRQGRNQPQHFGDGTRLSIL.

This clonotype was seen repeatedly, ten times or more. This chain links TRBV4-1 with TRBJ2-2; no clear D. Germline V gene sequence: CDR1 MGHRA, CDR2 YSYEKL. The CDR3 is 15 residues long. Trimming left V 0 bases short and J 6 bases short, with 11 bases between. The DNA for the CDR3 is TGCGCCAGCAGCCAAGATCGAGTTATCGCCGGGGAGCTGTTTTTT. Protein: CASSQDRVIAGELFF.

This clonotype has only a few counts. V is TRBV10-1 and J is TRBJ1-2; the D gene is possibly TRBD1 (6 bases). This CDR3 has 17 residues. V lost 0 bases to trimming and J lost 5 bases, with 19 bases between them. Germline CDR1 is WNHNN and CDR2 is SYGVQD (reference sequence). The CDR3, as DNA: TGCGCCAGCAGTGAGTCAAGGAACAGTTGGGGGCCTTATGGCTACACCTTC. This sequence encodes CASSESRNSWGPYGYTF.

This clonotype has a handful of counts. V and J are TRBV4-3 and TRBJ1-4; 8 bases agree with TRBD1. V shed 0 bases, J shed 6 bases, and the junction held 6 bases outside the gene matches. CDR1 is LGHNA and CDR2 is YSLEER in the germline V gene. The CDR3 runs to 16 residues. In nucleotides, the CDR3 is TGCGCCAGCAGCCAAGATCTCAGGGGGCTAGATGAAAAACTGTTTTTT. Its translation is CASSQDLRGLDEKLFF.

CDR3: CASSYTGDRGITEAFF. The CDR3 DNA reads TGCGCCAGCAGTTATACAGGGGACCGGGGGATCACTGAAGCTTTCTTT. The gene calls are TRBV5-1 and TRBJ1-1; 7 nucleotides agree with TRBD1. J was trimmed by 4 bases and V by 5 bases; bases with no gene match: 14. The CDR3 is made up of 16 amino acids. Germline CDR1 reads SGHRS; CDR2 reads YFSETQ.

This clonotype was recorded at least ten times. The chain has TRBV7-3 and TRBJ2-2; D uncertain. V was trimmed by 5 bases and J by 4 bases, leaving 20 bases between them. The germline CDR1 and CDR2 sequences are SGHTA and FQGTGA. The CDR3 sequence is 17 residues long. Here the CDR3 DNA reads TGTGCCAGCAGCCACGTCAGCACACACACATCCACCGGGGAGCTGTTTTTT. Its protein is CASSHVSTHTSTGELFF. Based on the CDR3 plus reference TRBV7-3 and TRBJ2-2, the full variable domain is GAGVSQTPSNKVTEKGKYVELRCDPISGHTALYWYRQSLGQGPEFLIYFQGTGAADDSGLPNDRFFAVRPEGSVSTLKIQRTERGDSAVYLCASSHVSTHTSTGELFFGEGSRLTVL.

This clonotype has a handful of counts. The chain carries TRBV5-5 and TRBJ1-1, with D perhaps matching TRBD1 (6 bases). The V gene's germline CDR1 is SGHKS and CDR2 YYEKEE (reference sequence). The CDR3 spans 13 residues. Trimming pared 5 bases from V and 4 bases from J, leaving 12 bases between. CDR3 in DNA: TGTGCCAGCAGAAGAGACAGGACCACTGAAGCTTTCTTT. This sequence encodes CASRRDRTTEAFF.

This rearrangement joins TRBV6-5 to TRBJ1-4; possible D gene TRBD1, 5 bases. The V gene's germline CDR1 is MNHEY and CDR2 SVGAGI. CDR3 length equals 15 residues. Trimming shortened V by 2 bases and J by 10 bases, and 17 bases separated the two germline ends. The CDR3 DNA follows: TGTGCCAGCAGTTACCGGGACCAGGGAGGTCGAAAACTGTTTTTT. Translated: CASSYRDQGGRKLFF.

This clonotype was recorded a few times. This chain's CDR3 is CASSHTQGVGSYEQYF. The CDR3 bases are TGTGCCAGCAGCCACACACAGGGGGTCGGCTCCTACGAGCAGTACTTC. The J gene is TRBJ2-7, the V gene TRBV3-1; 8 positions match TRBD1. The CDR3 is made up of 16 amino acids. V lost 3 bases, J lost 0 bases, and 7 bases stayed unmatched. Germline values: CDR1 LGHDT, CDR2 YNNKEL (reference sequence).